This T cell receptor (beta chain) is drawn from a study of patients and donors after allogeneic stem cell transplantation. Trimming cost V 4 bases and J 1 base, with 13 bases left between them. In germline, CDR1 is ENHRY, CDR2 SYGVKD. The CDR3 consists of 15 residues. TCRdb reanalysed the RT-PCR reads using MiXCR and keeps one entry per CDR3 protein. Of hundreds of thousands of distinct CDR3 sequences detected, approximately 16% appear once; the ten largest clones hold 7.2%. This sequence joins TRBV10-3 and TRBJ1-1, with D perhaps TRBD1 (5 bases). Sequencing was carried out using blood, either unsorted or a sorted T cell fraction (not recorded which). This receptor was identified in a human donor who was either an allogeneic HSCT recipient or a stem cell or donor lymphocyte infusion donor (not recorded which). It is not recorded whose cells these are; they may come from a transplant donor. The CDR3 DNA reads TGTGCCATCAGTGTCGTCGGGGGGTGGAACACTGAAGCTTTCTTT. Its translation: CAISVVGGWNTEAFF.